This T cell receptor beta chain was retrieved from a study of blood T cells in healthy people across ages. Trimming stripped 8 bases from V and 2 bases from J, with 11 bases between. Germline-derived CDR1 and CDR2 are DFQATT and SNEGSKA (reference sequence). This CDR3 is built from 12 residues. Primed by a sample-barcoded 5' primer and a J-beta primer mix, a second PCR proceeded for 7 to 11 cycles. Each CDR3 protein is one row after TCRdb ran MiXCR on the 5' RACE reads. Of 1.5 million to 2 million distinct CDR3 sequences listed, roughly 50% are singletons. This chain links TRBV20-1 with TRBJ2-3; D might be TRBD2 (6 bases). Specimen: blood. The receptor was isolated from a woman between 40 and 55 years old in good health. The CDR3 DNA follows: TGCAGTACATGGGGACTCACAGATACGCAGTATTTT. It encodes CSTWGLTDTQYF.